This T cell receptor (beta chain) was sequenced for a study of OX40 agonist ivuxolimab in advanced cancers. Broadly, across the study: Ivuxolimab, which targeted the costimulatory receptor OX40 (CD134), was an agonistic, fully human IgG2 monoclonal antibody. Intravenous ivuxolimab was administered to patients every 2 weeks at six dose levels: 0.01, 0.1, 0.3, 1.5, 3 and 10 mg/kg. Of the approximately 54 patients in dose escalation, 19 had hepatocellular carcinoma, around 15 had melanoma, 9 had renal cell carcinoma and 9 had head and neck cancer. A male proportion of roughly 80% and a mean age of 60 years, ranging from about 20 to 79, were recorded for the dose-escalation cohort. Prior anti-PD-1, anti-PD-L1 or anti-CTLA-4 therapy was permitted, and checkpoint inhibitors had been received by around 39% of dose-escalation patients. Partial responses occurred in three dose-escalation patients, of whom one had hepatocellular carcinoma and two had cutaneous melanoma. The purpose of peripheral TCRbeta sequencing was to test whether ivuxolimab changed TCR sequence diversity and led to clonal T-cell expansion. The paper reports the monotherapy dose-escalation portion (N of about 47 patients) of the phase I ivuxolimab trial.

Between the V and J ends, shortened by 7 bases and 2 bases respectively, the junction contains 17 bases. The CDR3 goes from the cysteine to the phenylalanine over 15 residues. This entry keeps only the CDR3 DNA: 45 bases, framed from base 1. From the germline V gene (reference sequence), CDR1 is PRHDT and CDR2 is FYEKMQ. A word on this clone: The antigen it recognizes is unknown. Base qualities are not provided; no much larger clone lies one nucleotide away.

Patients with autoimmune disease history or receiving systemic immunosuppression were excluded from the trial. Peripheral blood for TCR sequencing was drawn from every dose cohort at baseline, at cycle 4 day 1 and at cycle 7 day 1. Samples came from an open-label, multicenter, first-in-human phase I dose-escalation trial of ivuxolimab. Adults with locally advanced or metastatic head and neck squamous cell, hepatocellular, melanoma or renal cell carcinoma were enrolled in the trial. Before TCR sequencing, CD4+ and CD8+ T cells were separately sorted from peripheral blood. General findings and caveats noted by the study authors: At doses from 0.1 to 3.0 mg/kg, clonal expansion was seen in both CD4+ and CD8+ blood T cells between baseline and week 6. In the 0.1-3.0 mg/kg groups, partial responders had among the lowest normalized peripheral clonal expansion, particularly in CD8+ T cells. The antigen specificity of the clonally expanded peripheral T cells was not determined. After ivuxolimab, CD8+ T cells had more expanded clones than CD4+ T cells on average. Low levels of normalized T-cell clonal expansion were also seen in some patients who did not respond.

To sequence the TCRbeta CDR3 region, genomic DNA was isolated from the sorted cells. The immunoSEQ Assay was used to sequence the TCRbeta CDR3 regions. TCRdb limited this immuneACCESS table to in-frame rearrangements with V and J called. A share of clones is missing; checked studies link under half to unresolved V genes, and the rest is unexplained. The table for this sample lists roughly 30,000 clones; around 90% of them were counted only once. The top ten hold 58% of the sample. The clonotype comes from an adult with an advanced solid tumor such as melanoma, head and neck, liver or kidney cancer. This sample comprised CD4+ or CD8+ T cells sorted from blood, obtained in a trial of the OX40 agonist ivuxolimab. The chain couples TRBV13 to TRBJ2-5, with TRBD1 as a weak D call on 6 bases. The CDR3 amino acid sequence is: CASTLLLGGQETQYF. Read as DNA, the sequence is TGTGCCAGCACCCTCCTCCTAGGGGGACAAGAGACCCAGTACTTC.